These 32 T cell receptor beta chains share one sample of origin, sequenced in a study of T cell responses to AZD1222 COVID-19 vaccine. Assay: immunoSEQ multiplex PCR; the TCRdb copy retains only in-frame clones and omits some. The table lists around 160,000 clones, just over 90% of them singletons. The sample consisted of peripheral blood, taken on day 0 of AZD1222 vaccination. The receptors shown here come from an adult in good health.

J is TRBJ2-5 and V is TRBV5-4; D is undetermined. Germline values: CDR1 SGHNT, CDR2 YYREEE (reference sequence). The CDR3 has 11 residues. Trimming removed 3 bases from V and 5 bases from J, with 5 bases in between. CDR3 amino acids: CASSSSETQYF. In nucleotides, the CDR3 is TGTGCCAGCAGCTCCTCGGAGACCCAGTACTTC.

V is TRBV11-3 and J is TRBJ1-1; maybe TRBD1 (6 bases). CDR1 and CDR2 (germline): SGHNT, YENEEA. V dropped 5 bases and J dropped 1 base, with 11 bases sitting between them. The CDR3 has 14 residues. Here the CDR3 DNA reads TGTGCCAGCAGCCCGAAGGGACAGAACACTGAAGCTTTCTTT. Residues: CASSPKGQNTEAFF.

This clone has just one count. CDR3 region: CASSQTIEQYF. In nucleotides, the CDR3 is TGTGCCAGCAGTCAGACAATCGAGCAGTACTTC. The gene calls are TRBV12-3 or TRBV12-4 and TRBJ2-7, with D unresolved. The CDR3 runs 11 residues. V was clipped by 5 bases and J by 6 bases, with 8 bases between them.

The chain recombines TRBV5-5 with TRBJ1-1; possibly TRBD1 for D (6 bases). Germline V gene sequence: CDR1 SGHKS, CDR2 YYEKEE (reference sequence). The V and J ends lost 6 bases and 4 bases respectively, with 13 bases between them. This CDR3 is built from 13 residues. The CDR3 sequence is CASTLQGSTEAFF. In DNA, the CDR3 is TGTGCCAGCACCCTACAGGGAAGCACTGAAGCTTTCTTT.

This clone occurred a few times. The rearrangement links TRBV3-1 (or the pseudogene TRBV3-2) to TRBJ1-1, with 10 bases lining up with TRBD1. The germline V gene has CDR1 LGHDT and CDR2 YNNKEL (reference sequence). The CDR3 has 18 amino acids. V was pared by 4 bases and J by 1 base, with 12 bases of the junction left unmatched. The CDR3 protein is CASSLRTGGHTPNTEAFF. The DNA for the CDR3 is TGTGCCAGCAGCCTTCGGACAGGGGGTCATACACCGAACACTGAAGCTTTCTTT.

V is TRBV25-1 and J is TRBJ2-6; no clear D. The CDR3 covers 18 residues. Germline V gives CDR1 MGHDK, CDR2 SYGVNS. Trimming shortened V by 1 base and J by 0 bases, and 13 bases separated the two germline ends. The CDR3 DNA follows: TGTGCCAGCAGTGAATTTGAATGGGAAAGCTCTGGGGCCAACGTCCTGACTTTC. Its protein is CASSEFEWESSGANVLTF.

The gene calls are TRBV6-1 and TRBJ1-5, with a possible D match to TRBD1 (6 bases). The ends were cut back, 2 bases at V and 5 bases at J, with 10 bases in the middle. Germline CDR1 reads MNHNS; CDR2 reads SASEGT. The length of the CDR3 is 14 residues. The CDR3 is CASSEQGRYQPQHF. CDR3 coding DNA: TGTGCCAGCAGTGAACAGGGGCGTTATCAGCCCCAGCATTTT.

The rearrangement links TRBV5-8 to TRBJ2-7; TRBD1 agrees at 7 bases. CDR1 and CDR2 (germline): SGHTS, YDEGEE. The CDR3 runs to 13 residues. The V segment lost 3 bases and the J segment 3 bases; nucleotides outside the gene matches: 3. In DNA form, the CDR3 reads TGTGCCAGCAGCTATGGACAGGTCTACGAGCAGTACTTC. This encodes CASSYGQVYEQYF.

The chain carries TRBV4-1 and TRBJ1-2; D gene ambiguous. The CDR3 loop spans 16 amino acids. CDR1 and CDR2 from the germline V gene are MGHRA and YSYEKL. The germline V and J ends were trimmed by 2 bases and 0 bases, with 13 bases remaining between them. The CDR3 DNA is TGCGCCAGCAGCCAACTGGCAGGTCCGTCTAACTATGGCTACACCTTC. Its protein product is CASSQLAGPSNYGYTF.

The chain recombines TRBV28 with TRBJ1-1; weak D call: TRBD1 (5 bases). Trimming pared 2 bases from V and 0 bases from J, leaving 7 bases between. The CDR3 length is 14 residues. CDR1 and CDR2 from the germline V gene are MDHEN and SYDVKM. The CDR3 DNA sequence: TGTGCCAGCAGTTTAGGGGGAGTGAACACTGAAGCTTTCTTT. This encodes CASSLGGVNTEAFF.

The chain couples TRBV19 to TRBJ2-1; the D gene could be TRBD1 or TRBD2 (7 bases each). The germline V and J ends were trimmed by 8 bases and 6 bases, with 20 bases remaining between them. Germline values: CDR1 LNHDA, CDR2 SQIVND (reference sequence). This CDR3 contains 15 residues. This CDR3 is CASRGGQKGGNEQFF. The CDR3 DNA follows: TGTGCCAGTCGCGGGGGACAGAAGGGTGGCAATGAGCAGTTCTTC.

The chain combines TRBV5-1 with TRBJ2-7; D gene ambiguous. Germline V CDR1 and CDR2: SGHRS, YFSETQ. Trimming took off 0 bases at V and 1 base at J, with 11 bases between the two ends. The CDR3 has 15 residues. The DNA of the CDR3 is TGCGCCAGCAGCTTGGAGGGCAGAGCATCCTACGAGCAGTACTTC. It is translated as CASSLEGRASYEQYF.

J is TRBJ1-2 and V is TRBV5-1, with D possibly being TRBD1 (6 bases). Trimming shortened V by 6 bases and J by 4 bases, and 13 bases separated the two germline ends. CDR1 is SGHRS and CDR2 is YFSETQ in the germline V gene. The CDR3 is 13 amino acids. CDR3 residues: CASTKTGGYGYTF. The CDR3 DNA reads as TGCGCCAGCACCAAGACAGGAGGCTATGGCTACACCTTC.

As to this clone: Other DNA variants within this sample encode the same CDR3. This CDR3 is CASSLEETQYF. In DNA, the CDR3 is TGTGCCAGCAGCTTAGAAGAGACCCAGTACTTC. The rearrangement uses TRBV5-6 and TRBJ2-5; D not certain. Trimming cost V 2 bases and J 3 bases, with 2 bases left between them. Germline lookup yields CDR1 SGHDT and CDR2 YYEEEE. The CDR3 extends over 11 amino acids.

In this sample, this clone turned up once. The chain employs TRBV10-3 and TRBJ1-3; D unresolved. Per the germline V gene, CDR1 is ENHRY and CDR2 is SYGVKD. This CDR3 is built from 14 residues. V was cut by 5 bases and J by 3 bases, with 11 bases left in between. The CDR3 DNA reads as TGTGCCATCAGTTCCGGGATAAGTGGAAACACCATATATTTT. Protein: CAISSGISGNTIYF.

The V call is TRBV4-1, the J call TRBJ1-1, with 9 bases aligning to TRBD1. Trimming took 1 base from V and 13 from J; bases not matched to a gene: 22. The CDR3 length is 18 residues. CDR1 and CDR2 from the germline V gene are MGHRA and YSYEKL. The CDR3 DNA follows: TGCGCCAGCAGCCAAGCTGAAACAGGGGGCATATCCGCCTCACAAGGTTTCTTT. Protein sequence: CASSQAETGGISASQGFF.

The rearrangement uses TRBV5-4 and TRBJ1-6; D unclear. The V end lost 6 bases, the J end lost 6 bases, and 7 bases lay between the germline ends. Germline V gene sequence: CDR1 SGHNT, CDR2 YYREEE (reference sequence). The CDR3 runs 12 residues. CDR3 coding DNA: TGTGCCAGCAATGCCAGTAATTCACCCCTCCACTTT. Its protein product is CASNASNSPLHF.

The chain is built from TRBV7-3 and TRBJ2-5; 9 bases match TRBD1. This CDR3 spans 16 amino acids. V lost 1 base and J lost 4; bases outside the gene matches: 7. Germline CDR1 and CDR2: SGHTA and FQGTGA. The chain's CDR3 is CASSLRGQGRAETQYF. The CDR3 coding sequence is TGTGCCAGCAGCTTAAGGGGACAGGGTCGGGCAGAGACCCAGTACTTC.

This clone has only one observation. The CDR3 DNA is TGTGCCAGCAGCTTTCGGGGGTTAGGGAACACTGAAGCTTTCTTT. Its protein is CASSFRGLGNTEAFF. The rearrangement uses TRBV25-1 and TRBJ1-1; possibly TRBD1 for D (5 bases). The length of the CDR3 is 15 residues. V was pared by 6 bases and J by 1 base, with 15 bases between. Germline CDR1 reads MGHDK; CDR2 reads SYGVNS.

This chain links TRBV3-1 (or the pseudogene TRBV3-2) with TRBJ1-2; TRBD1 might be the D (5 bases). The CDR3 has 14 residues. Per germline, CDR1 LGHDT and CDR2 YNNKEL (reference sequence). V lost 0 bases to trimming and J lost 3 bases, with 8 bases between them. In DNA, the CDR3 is TGTGCCAGCAGCCAAGAAGTAGGGGACTATGGCTACACCTTC. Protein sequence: CASSQEVGDYGYTF.

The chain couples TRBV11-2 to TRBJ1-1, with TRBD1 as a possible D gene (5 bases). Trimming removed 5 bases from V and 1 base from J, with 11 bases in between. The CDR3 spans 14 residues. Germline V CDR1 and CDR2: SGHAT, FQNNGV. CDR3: CASSPGGGNTEAFF. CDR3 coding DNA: TGTGCCAGCAGCCCCGGTGGGGGGAACACTGAAGCTTTCTTT.

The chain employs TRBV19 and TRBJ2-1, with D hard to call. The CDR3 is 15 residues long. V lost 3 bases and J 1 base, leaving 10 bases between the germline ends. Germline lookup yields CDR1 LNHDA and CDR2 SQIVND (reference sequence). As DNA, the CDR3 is TGTGCCAGTAGTATCTCGACGGTATCCTACAATGAGCAGTTCTTC. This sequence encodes CASSISTVSYNEQFF.

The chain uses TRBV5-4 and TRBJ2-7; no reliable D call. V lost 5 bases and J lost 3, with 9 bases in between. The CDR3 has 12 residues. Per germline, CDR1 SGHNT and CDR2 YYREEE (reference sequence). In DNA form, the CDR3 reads TGTGCCAGCAGTAGGGCAGGCTACGAGCAGTACTTC. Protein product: CASSRAGYEQYF.

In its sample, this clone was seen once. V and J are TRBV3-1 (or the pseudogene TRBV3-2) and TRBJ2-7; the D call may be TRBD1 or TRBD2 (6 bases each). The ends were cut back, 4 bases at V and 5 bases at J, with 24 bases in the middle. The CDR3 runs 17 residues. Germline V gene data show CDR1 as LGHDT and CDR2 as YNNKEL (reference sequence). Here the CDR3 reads CASSPSFRGGGNHEQYF. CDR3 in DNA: TGTGCCAGCAGCCCCTCCTTCAGGGGAGGCGGAAACCACGAGCAGTACTTC.

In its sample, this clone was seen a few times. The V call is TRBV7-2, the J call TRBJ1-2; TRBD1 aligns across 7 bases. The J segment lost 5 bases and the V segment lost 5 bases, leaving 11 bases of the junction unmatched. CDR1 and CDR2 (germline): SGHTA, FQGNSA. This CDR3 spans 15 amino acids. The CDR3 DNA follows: TGTGCCAGCAGCCCCGACAGGGAGGGGTTTTATGGCTACACCTTC. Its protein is CASSPDREGFYGYTF. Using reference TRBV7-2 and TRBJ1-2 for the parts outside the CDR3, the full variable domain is GAGVSQSPSNKVTEKGKDVELRCDPISGHTALYWYRQSLGQGLEFLIYFQGNSAPDKSGLPSDRFSAERTGGSVSTLTIQRTQQEDSAVYLCASSPDREGFYGYTFGSGTRLTVV.

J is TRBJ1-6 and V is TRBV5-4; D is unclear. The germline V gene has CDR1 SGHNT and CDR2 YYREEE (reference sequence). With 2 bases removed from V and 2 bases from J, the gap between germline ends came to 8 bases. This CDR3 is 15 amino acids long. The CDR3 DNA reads TGTGCCAGCAGCTTCCGGCAGACCTATAATTCACCCCTCCACTTT. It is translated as CASSFRQTYNSPLHF.

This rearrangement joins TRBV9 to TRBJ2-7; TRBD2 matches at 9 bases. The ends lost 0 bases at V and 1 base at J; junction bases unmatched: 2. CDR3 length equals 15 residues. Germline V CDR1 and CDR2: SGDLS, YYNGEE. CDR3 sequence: CASSVGAGGSYEQYF. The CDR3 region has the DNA TGTGCCAGCAGCGTAGGAGCGGGAGGATCCTACGAGCAGTACTTC.

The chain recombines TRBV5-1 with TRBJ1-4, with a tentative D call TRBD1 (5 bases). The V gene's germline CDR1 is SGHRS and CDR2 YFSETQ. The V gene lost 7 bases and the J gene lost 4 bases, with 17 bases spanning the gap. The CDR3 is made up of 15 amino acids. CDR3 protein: CASSDGGGDNEKLFF. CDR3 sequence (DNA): TGCGCCAGCTCAGACGGTGGGGGAGATAATGAAAAACTGTTTTTT.

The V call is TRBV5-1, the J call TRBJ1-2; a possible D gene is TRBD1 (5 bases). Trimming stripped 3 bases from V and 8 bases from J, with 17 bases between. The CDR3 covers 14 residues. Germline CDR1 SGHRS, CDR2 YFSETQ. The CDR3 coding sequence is TGCGCCAGCAGCTCAGCACAGGAGGTCAACGGCTACACCTTC. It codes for CASSSAQEVNGYTF. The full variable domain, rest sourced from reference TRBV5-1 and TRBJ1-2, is KAGVTQTPRYLIKTRGQQVTLSCSPISGHRSVSWYQQTPGQGLQFLFEYFSETQRNKGNFPGRFSGRQFSNSRSEMNVSTLELGDSALYLCASSSAQEVNGYTFGSGTRLTVV.

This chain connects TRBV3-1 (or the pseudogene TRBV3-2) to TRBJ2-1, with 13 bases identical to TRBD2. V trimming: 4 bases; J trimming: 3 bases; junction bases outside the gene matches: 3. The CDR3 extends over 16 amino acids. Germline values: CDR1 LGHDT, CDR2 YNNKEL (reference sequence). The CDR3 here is CASSPGTSGVYNEQFF. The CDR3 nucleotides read TGTGCCAGCAGCCCCGGGACTAGCGGGGTCTACAATGAGCAGTTCTTC.

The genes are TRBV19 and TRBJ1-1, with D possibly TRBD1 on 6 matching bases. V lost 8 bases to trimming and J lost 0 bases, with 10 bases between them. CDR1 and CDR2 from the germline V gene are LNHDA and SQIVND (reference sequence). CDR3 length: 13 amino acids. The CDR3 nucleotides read TGTGCCAGTTTCGGACAGTTGAACACTGAAGCTTTCTTT. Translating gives CASFGQLNTEAFF.

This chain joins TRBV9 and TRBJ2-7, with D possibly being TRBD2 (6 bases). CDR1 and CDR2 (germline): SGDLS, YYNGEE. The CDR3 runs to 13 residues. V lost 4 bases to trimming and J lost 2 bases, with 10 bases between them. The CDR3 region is CASSSGGAYEQYF. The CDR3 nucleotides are TGTGCCAGCAGCTCGGGCGGGGCCTACGAGCAGTACTTC.